This TCR beta chain was profiled in a study of T cells in Graves' hyperthyroidism and ophthalmopathy. Findings and caveats of the study: Ophthalmopathy could be told apart from stable hyperthyroidism with a 13 V-J model. Most clonotypes expanded in the thyroid (above 0.001) were also present in blood. Model-based prediction identified ophthalmopathy a median about 6 months prior to its onset.

Trimming cost V 1 base and J 6 bases, with 11 bases left between them. The germline V gene encodes CDR1 SEHNR and CDR2 FQNEAQ (reference sequence). CDR3 size: 14 residues. Amplified regions were TCR beta CDR3 sequences from RNA transcripts. With the HTBI primer set, the TCR CDR3 went through a first round of RT-PCR. One entry per CDR3 protein results from TCRdb running MiXCR on the multiplex PCR reads. This table has 500,000 to 600,000 distinct CDR3 sequences, 15% to 20% appearing once. About 10 ml fresh peripheral blood yielded the PBMCs. This clonotype was picked up a small number of times. Its antigen is as yet unknown.

V gene TRBV7-9 combines with J gene TRBJ2-3, with D tentatively TRBD1 (5 bases). Sequences were obtained from blood. This receptor was identified in a man aged 40-50 years with Graves' ophthalmopathy. CDR3 amino acids: CASSLEGLDDTQYF. The CDR3, as DNA: TGTGCCAGCAGCTTAGAGGGGCTGGATGATACGCAGTATTTT.